This is a list of T cell receptor beta chains from one sample in a study of T cell responses to AZD1222 COVID-19 vaccine. The protocol was immunoSEQ multiplex PCR, while the TCRdb copy is restricted to in-frame clones and leaves out a portion. This sample has 150,000 or so clones; approximately 91% occur once, and the top ten carry approximately 3.6%. This specimen consisted of peripheral blood, obtained 28 days after the second AZD1222 dose. These receptors originate from an adult who received the AZD1222 COVID-19 vaccine. CDR3s include the opening cysteine and the closing phenylalanine or tryptophan. The order of the fields is V gene, clone size, D gene, J gene, CDR3 DNA, CDR3 protein. The D gene is left open where the match is weak. Expanded clones get a size class; other rows say once, few or many, or leave the size out.

>TRBV5-1|-|-|TRBJ2-5
TGCGCCAGCAGCTTGGAAAGAGGAGAGACCCAGTACTTC
CASSLERGETQYF
>TRBV27|once|-|TRBJ2-2
TGTGCCAGCGGGCCCTTGGGTGGGGTGAACACCGGGGAGCTGTTTTTT
CASGPLGGVNTGELFF
>TRBV5-1|-|-|TRBJ2-5
TGCGCCAGCAGCCCTTTGTACCAAGAGACCCAGTACTTC
CASSPLYQETQYF
>TRBV7-9|-|-|TRBJ1-2
TGTGCCAGCAGCTTAAGCTATGGCTACACCTTC
CASSLSYGYTF
>TRBV5-4|-|TRBD1|TRBJ1-1
TGTGCCAGCAGCTCACCCGGGACAGGGGTGGGTGAAGCTTTCTTT
CASSSPGTGVGEAFF
>TRBV5-1|-|-|TRBJ2-5
TGCGCCAGCAGCTTGGAATACAGGGTAACCGAGACCCAGTACTTC
CASSLEYRVTETQYF
>TRBV13|-|TRBD1|TRBJ1-1
TGTGCCAGCAGCTTAGGGACAGGGATGAACACTGAAGCTTTCTTT
CASSLGTGMNTEAFF
>TRBV2|once|TRBD1|TRBJ1-5
TGTGCCAGCAGGGACTTGACAGGGGAGAGCAATCAGCCCCAGCATTTT
CASRDLTGESNQPQHF
>TRBV9|-|-|TRBJ1-2
TGTGCCAGCAGCCCCCCGGACAGCTATGGCTACACCTTC
CASSPPDSYGYTF
>TRBV11-3|-|-|TRBJ1-1
TGTGCCAGCAGCTTAGTAGGCACTGAAGCTTTCTTT
CASSLVGTEAFF
>TRBV10-3|-|-|TRBJ1-6
TGTGCCATCGGAAGGAGTCAGGGGCCAGGAACCTTAAATTCACCCCTCCACTTT
CAIGRSQGPGTLNSPLHF
>TRBV28|-|-|TRBJ1-5
TGTGCCAGCAGTCAGGGCGTTGGCGTACTCCCCCAGCATTTT
CASSQGVGVLPQHF
>TRBV4-2|-|TRBD1|TRBJ1-3
TGTGCCAGCAGCCAAGATGTCGACAGGGCCGGCGGCACCATATATTTT
CASSQDVDRAGGTIYF
>TRBV7-2|-|TRBD2|TRBJ2-1
TGTGCCAGCAGCTTAGCGGCGGGAGCCTACAATGAGCAGTTCTTC
CASSLAAGAYNEQFF
>TRBV5-6|-|-|TRBJ1-2
TGTGCCAGCAGCTTGGTGAAGACCTACCCGCATTACTATGGCTACACCTTC
CASSLVKTYPHYYGYTF
>TRBV11-3|-|-|TRBJ2-1
TGTGCCAGCAGCTTCCAGGCGGATGAGCAGTTCTTC
CASSFQADEQFF
>TRBV3-1/TRBV3-2|-|TRBD1|TRBJ2-2
TGTGCCAGCAGTCAAATCACTTCGGCAGGGGGCCACACCGGGGAGCTGTTTTTT
CASSQITSAGGHTGELFF
>TRBV11-3|-|-|TRBJ2-1
TGTGCCAGCAGCGGCGCTAGCGCTTACAATGAGCAGTTCTTC
CASSGASAYNEQFF
>TRBV9|once|-|TRBJ1-2
TGTGCCAGCAGAGGTTGGGGGGCCAACTATGGCTACACCTTC
CASRGWGANYGYTF
>TRBV7-2|-|-|TRBJ2-1
TGTGCCAGCAGCCGATCACGACCGGGAGAGAAGTTCTTC
CASSRSRPGEKFF
>TRBV21-1|few|-|TRBJ2-7
TGTGCCAGCACCCCCGAGGGACTAGCGGAATTGTTCTCCTACGAGCAGTACTTC
CASTPEGLAELFSYEQYF
>TRBV5-4|few|-|TRBJ1-1
TGTGCCAGCAGCCAAAAAATCCGGGTCCTGGGGAACACTGAAGCTTTCTTT
CASSQKIRVLGNTEAFF
>TRBV18|-|-|TRBJ1-1
TGTGCCAGCTCACCCTCGCAGGAGAACACTGAAGCTTTCTTT
CASSPSQENTEAFF
>TRBV7-6|-|-|TRBJ1-3
TGTGCCAGCAGCTTAGCCGGCACAGGCGCCTCTGGAAACACCATATATTTT
CASSLAGTGASGNTIYF
>TRBV6-5|-|-|TRBJ1-1
TGTGCCAGCAGTTACCGCGGGGGGCTGAACACTGAAGCTTTCTTT
CASSYRGGLNTEAFF
>TRBV5-6|-|TRBD2|TRBJ2-5
TGTGCCAGCAGCTTGGCCAACGCGGGGGGGCAAGAGACCCAGTACTTC
CASSLANAGGQETQYF
>TRBV19|-|TRBD1|TRBJ2-7
TGTGCCAGTACCTTAACCGGGACAGGGGACGAGCAGTACTTC
CASTLTGTGDEQYF
>TRBV7-2|-|TRBD1|TRBJ1-1
TGTGCCAGCAGCTTTGACAGGGCGTACACTGAAGCTTTCTTT
CASSFDRAYTEAFF
>TRBV24-1|-|TRBD1|TRBJ1-2
TGTGCCACCAGTGTTAACAGGGGCTATGGCTACACCTTC
CATSVNRGYGYTF
>TRBV10-3|-|-|TRBJ1-6
TGTGCCATCAGTGCCGGGACGGGACTCGATTCACCCCTCCACTTT
CAISAGTGLDSPLHF
>TRBV30|-|-|TRBJ1-5
TGTGCCTGGACCCCGGGGGGGGTGGTGGTGAGCAATCAGCCCCAGCATTTT
CAWTPGGVVVSNQPQHF
>TRBV7-2|-|-|TRBJ1-4
TGTGCCAGCAGCCCGGGGGGGTCTGAAAAACTGTTTTTT
CASSPGGSEKLFF
>TRBV12-5|-|-|TRBJ1-6
TGTGCTAGTGGCGTCGGGAGCTCCTATAATTCACCCCTCCACTTT
CASGVGSSYNSPLHF
>TRBV19|-|-|TRBJ1-1
TGTGCCAGTAGTAGTCCGGGACTCAGGAACACTGAAGCTTTCTTT
CASSSPGLRNTEAFF
>TRBV19|-|-|TRBJ1-2
TGTGCCAGTACGAGGAACGGGGTCTCTAACTATGGCTACACCTTC
CASTRNGVSNYGYTF
>TRBV28|-|-|TRBJ2-3
TGTGCCAACTCCCCCCGAGTGGACGATACGCAATATTTT
CANSPRVDDTQYF
>TRBV19|-|-|TRBJ1-1
TGTGCCAGTAGTATTAGCGGTACCTTATCAGCTGAAGCTTTCTTT
CASSISGTLSAEAFF
>TRBV9|-|-|TRBJ1-3
TGTGCCAGCAGCGTAGAAGCGCGACACAATTCTGGAAACACCATATATTTT
CASSVEARHNSGNTIYF
>TRBV12-3/TRBV12-4|-|TRBD2|TRBJ2-7
TGTGCCAGCAGTCTGGGACTAGCGGGCGTTCTGAACTTC
CASSLGLAGVLNF